These 8 T cell receptor beta chains share one sample of origin, sequenced in a study of Ad26.COV2.S vaccination and SARS-CoV-2 variants. TCRdb's table, derived via immunoSEQ multiplex PCR, lists solely in-frame clones and lacks some. The sample has hundreds of thousands of clones; approximately 90% are singletons. Sample treatment: roughly 18 received Ad26.COV2.S at low or high dose, single or two shots; 5 received placebo; per-sample allocation not given. Sampling occurred on day 63 after the first vaccine or placebo injection. The input for sequencing was peripheral blood, taken in a trial of Ad26.COV2.S vaccine versus placebo. Receptors were obtained from a person aged 18-65 years who received the Ad26.COV2.S COVID-19 vaccine or a placebo.

This clone showed up just once. The chain recombines TRBV3-1 (or the pseudogene TRBV3-2) with TRBJ2-1, with TRBD2 matching over 7 bases. V was clipped by 4 bases and J by 10 bases; unmatched bases: 7. Germline loops: CDR1 LGHDT, CDR2 YNNKEL (reference sequence). The CDR3 is 13 residues long. The CDR3 sequence: CASSPTGTNEQFF. CDR3 DNA sequence: TGTGCCAGCAGCCCAACCGGGACTAACGAGCAGTTCTTC.

CDR3 in amino acids: CASSLGPGDQAQFF. The CDR3 DNA is TGCGCCAGCAGCTTGGGTCCGGGGGACCAGGCGCAGTTCTTC. The chain has TRBV5-1 and TRBJ2-1, with a possible D match to TRBD2 (6 bases). Germline V gene lookup returns CDR1 SGHRS and CDR2 YFSETQ. Trimming cost V 0 bases and J 12 bases, with 16 bases left between them. This CDR3 contains 14 residues.

The chain has TRBV19 and TRBJ1-1, with D perhaps matching TRBD1 (5 bases). Deletions cut 7 bases from V and 3 bases from J, with 21 bases between. Germline assignment: CDR1 LNHDA and CDR2 SQIVND (reference sequence). CDR3 size: 16 residues. The CDR3 region has the DNA TGTGCCAGTACGGGGCTTCGGAAGGTCAGGGACACTGAAGCTTTCTTT. It is translated as CASTGLRKVRDTEAFF.

The CDR3 sequence is CSASVYSGQGIRSTDTQYF. The DNA of the CDR3 is TGCAGTGCTAGTGTGTATTCGGGACAGGGGATTAGATCCACAGATACGCAGTATTTT. The chain couples TRBV20-1 to TRBJ2-3, with 10 bases lining up with TRBD1. Germline assignment: CDR1 DFQATT and CDR2 SNEGSKA (reference sequence). The junction had 17 bases not matched to a gene; V was cut back by 3 bases and J by 2 bases. CDR3 length equals 19 residues.

V is TRBV29-1 and J is TRBJ2-2; D might be TRBD2 (6 bases). This CDR3 region has 14 residues. CDR1 SQVTM and CDR2 ANQGSEA come from the germline V gene. Trimming removed 3 bases at V and 5 bases at J, with 13 bases between. DNA of the CDR3: TGCAGCGTTGAGTACGGTCGGGGGACCGGGGAGCTGTTTTTT. As protein: CSVEYGRGTGELFF.

This sequence joins TRBV25-1 and TRBJ2-1, with D uncertain. Between the trimmed V and J ends, which lost 1 base and 5 bases, there was a span of 3 bases. This CDR3 contains 12 residues. Germline CDR1 and CDR2: MGHDK and SYGVNS. The CDR3 DNA follows: TGTGCCAGCAGTGAATGGAACAATGAGCAGTTCTTC. As protein: CASSEWNNEQFF.

The V call is TRBV18, the J call TRBJ1-2; D call uncertain. V shed 5 bases and J shed 4 bases, with 17 bases lying between them. The CDR3 consists of 15 residues. Germline CDR1 KGHSH, CDR2 LQKENI. CDR3 sequence (DNA): TGTGCCAGCTCATCAGAATCCGGGTCAGGCTATGGCTACACCTTC. The encoded protein is CASSSESGSGYGYTF.

The chain uses TRBV3-1 (or the pseudogene TRBV3-2) and TRBJ2-7; 7 nucleotides agree with TRBD1. From germline, CDR1 is LGHDT and CDR2 YNNKEL (reference sequence). This CDR3 region has 13 residues. J lost 6 bases, V lost 3 bases, and 5 bases had no gene match. CDR3 loop: CASSHGTVREQYF. The CDR3 nucleotides are TGTGCCAGCAGCCACGGGACAGTTCGCGAGCAGTACTTC.